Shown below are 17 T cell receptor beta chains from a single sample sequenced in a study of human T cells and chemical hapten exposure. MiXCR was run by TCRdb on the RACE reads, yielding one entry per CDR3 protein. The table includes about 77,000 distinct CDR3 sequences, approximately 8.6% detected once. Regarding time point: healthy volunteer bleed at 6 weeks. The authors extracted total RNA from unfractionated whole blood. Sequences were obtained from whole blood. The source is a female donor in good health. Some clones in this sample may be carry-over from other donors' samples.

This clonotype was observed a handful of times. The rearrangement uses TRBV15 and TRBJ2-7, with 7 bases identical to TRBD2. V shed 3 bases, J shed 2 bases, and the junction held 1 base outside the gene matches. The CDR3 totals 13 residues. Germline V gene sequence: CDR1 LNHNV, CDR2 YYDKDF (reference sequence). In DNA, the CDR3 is TGTGCCACCAGCAGCGGGGGGACCTACGAGCAGTACTTC. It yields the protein CATSSGGTYEQYF.

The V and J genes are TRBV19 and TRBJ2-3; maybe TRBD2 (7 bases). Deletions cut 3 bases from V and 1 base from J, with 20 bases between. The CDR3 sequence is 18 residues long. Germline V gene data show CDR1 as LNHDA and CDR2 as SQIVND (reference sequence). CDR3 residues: CASSIPFGGGPRTDTQYF. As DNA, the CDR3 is TGTGCCAGTAGTATCCCCTTTGGGGGGGGGCCGCGCACAGATACGCAGTATTTT.

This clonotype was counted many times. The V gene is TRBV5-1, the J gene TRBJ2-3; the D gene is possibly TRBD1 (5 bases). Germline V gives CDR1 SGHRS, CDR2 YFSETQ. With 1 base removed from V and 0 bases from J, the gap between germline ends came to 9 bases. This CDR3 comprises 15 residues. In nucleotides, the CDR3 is TGCGCCAGCAGCTTGCTACAGGACAGCACAGATACGCAGTATTTT. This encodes CASSLLQDSTDTQYF.

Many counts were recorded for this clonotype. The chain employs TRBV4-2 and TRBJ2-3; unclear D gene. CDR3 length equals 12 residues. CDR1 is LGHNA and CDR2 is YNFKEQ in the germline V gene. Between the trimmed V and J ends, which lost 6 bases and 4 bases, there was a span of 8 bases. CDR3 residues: CASRTWPDTQYF. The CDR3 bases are TGTGCCAGCAGGACGTGGCCAGATACGCAGTATTTT.

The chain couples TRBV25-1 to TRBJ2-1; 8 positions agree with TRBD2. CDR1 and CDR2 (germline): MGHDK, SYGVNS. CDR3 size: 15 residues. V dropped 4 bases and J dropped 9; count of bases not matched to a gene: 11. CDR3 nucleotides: TGTGCCAGCAGTGTTCTAAGCGGGGGAAACAGTGAGCAGTTCTTC. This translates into CASSVLSGGNSEQFF.

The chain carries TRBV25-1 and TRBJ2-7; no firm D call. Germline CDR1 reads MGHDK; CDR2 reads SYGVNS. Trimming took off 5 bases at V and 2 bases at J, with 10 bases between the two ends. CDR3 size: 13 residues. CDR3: CASSLTSTYEQYF. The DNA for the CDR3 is TGTGCCAGCAGTCTTACTTCCACCTACGAGCAGTACTTC.

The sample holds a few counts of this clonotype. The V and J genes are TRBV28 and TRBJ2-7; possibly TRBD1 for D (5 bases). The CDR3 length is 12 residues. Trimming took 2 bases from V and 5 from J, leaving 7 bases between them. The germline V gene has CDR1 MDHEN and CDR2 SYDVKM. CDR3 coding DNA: TGTGCCAGCAGTTTACAGGGCAACGAGCAGTACTTC. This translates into CASSLQGNEQYF.

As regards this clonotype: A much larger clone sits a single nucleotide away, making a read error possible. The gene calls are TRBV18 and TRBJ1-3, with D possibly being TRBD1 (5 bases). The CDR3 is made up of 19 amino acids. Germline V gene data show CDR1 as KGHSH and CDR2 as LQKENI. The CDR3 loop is CVSSPPSSTDPRSGNTIYF. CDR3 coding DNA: TGTGTCAGCTCACCACCGTCGTCGACAGATCCTCGCTCTGGAAACACCATATATTTT.

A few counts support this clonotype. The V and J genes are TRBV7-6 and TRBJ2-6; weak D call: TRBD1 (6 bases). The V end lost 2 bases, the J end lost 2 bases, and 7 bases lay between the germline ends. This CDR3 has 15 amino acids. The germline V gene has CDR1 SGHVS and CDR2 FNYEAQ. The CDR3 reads CASSLHRAGANVLTF. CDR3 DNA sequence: TGTGCCAGCAGCTTACACAGGGCTGGGGCCAACGTCCTGACTTTC.

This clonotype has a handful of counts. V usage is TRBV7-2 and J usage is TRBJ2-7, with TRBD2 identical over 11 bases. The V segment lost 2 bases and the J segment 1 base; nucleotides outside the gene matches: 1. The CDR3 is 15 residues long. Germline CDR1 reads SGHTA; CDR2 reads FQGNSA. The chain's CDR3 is CASSLLAGGSYEQYF. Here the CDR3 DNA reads TGTGCCAGCAGCTTACTAGCGGGGGGTTCCTACGAGCAGTACTTC.

CDR3 region: CSARDGQASGNTIYF. CDR3 DNA sequence: TGCAGTGCTAGAGACGGACAGGCCTCTGGAAACACCATATATTTT. The chain uses TRBV20-1 and TRBJ1-3; TRBD1 aligns across 7 bases. Per the germline V gene, CDR1 is DFQATT and CDR2 is SNEGSKA (reference sequence). Trimming removed 0 bases from V and 0 bases from J; junction bases left unmatched: 2. The CDR3 sequence is 15 residues long.

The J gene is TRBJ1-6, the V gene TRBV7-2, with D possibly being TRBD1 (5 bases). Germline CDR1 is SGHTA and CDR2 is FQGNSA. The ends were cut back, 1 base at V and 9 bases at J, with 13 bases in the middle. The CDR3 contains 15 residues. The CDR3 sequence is CASSLVQGPISPLHF. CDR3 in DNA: TGTGCCAGCAGCTTAGTTCAGGGACCAATTTCACCCCTCCACTTT.

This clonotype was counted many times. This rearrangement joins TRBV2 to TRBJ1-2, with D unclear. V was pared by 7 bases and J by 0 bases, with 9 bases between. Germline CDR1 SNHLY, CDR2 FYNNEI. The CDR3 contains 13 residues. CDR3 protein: CASKLPSNYGYTF. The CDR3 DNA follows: TGTGCCAGCAAGCTTCCTTCTAACTATGGCTACACCTTC.

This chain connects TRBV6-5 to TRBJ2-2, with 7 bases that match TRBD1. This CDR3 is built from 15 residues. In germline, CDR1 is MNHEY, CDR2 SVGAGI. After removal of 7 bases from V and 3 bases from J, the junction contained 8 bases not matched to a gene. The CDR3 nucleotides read TGTGCCAGCATCCAGAGAACAGGGGACACCGGGGAGCTGTTTTTT. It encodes CASIQRTGDTGELFF.

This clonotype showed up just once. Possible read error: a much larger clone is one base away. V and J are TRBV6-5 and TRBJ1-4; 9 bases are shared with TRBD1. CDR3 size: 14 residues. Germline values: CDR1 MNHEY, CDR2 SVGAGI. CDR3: CDSSRTGGQEKLFF. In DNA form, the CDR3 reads TGTGACAGCTCCCGAACAGGGGGCCAAGAAAAACTGTTTTTT.

CDR3: CAIQGGLDTDTQYF. Here the CDR3 DNA reads TGTGCCATTCAAGGGGGACTAGACACAGATACGCAGTATTTT. The genes are TRBV6-1 and TRBJ2-3, with TRBD2 matching 8 bases. Germline V lookup: CDR1 MNHNS, CDR2 SASEGT. This CDR3 is built from 14 residues. With 10 bases clipped from V and 2 bases from J, the junction kept 8 bases outside the gene matches.

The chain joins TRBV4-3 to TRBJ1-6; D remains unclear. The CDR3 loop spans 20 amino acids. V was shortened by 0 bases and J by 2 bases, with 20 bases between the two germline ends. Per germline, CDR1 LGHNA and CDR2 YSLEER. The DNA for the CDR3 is TGCGCCAGCAGCCAAGATAGGGCCAGGAGCGGCGAGCCCTATAATTCACCCCTCCACTTT. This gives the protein CASSQDRARSGEPYNSPLHF.